The 26 T cell receptor beta chains reported below all come from one sample, sequenced in a study of blood T cells in healthy people across ages. Primed by a sample-barcoded 5' primer and a J-beta primer mix, a second PCR proceeded for about 6 to 12 cycles. Each CDR3 protein is one row after TCRdb ran MiXCR on the 5' RACE reads. This table holds around 940,000 distinct CDR3 sequences, roughly half found once. Sequencing was performed on blood. The receptors were gathered from a woman aged 55-75 years in good health.

The chain combines TRBV7-2 with TRBJ2-1; TRBD2 is a possible D gene (6 bases). CDR3 length equals 16 residues. From germline, CDR1 is SGHTA and CDR2 FQGNSA. V lost 1 base to trimming and J lost 3 bases, with 13 bases between them. CDR3 in DNA: TGTGCCAGCAGCTTAGGGGTGCTCGGGAGCTACAATGAGCAGTTCTTC. Residues: CASSLGVLGSYNEQFF.

V gene TRBV15 combines with J gene TRBJ2-5; no clear D gene. Trimming stripped 3 bases from V and 6 bases from J, with 5 bases between. This CDR3 has 11 amino acids. In germline, CDR1 is LNHNV, CDR2 YYDKDF (reference sequence). The CDR3 is CATSSAKTQYF. The DNA for the CDR3 is TGTGCCACCAGCAGCGCGAAGACCCAGTACTTC.

Ten or more counts support this clonotype. The chain uses TRBV20-1 and TRBJ2-7; the match to TRBD2 covers 9 bases. This CDR3 has 17 residues. The V gene end was trimmed by 5 bases and the J gene end by 2 bases; junction bases not matched to a gene: 16. Germline loops: CDR1 DFQATT, CDR2 SNEGSKA (reference sequence). CDR3 protein: CSAPMARSTSGPYEQYF. CDR3 bases: TGCAGTGCTCCTATGGCCCGAAGCACTAGCGGGCCCTACGAGCAGTACTTC.

As for this clonotype: One end of the junction does not line up with germline, which may come from a read error. The V call is TRBV6-1, the J call TRBJ1-1, with TRBD1 matching over 7 bases. Germline V CDR1 and CDR2: MNHNS, SASEGT. This CDR3 comprises 14 residues. The CDR3 nucleotides read TGCGCCAGCAGTCCTCGGGACAGGAACACTGAAGCTTTCTTT. Translated: CASSPRDRNTEAFF.

The chain links TRBV25-1 to TRBJ2-7, with a weak D call TRBD2 (5 bases). In germline, CDR1 is MGHDK, CDR2 SYGVNS. V was trimmed by 2 bases and J by 2 bases, leaving 10 bases between them. The CDR3 covers 14 residues. This CDR3 reads CASSEGGATYEQYF. CDR3 sequence (DNA): TGTGCCAGCAGTGAAGGAGGCGCGACCTACGAGCAGTACTTC.

This clonotype appeared a few times. The chain employs TRBV25-1 and TRBJ2-5; D gene uncertain. With 3 bases removed from V and 5 bases from J, the gap between germline ends came to 10 bases. The CDR3 length is 13 residues. Per the germline V gene, CDR1 is MGHDK and CDR2 is SYGVNS. The CDR3 loop reads CASSDGRRETQYF. In DNA, the CDR3 is TGTGCCAGCAGTGACGGCAGGCGGGAGACCCAGTACTTC.

The genes are TRBV4-3 and TRBJ2-1; D unclear. V was cut by 0 bases and J by 10 bases, with 7 bases left in between. The CDR3 spans 12 residues. Germline V CDR1 and CDR2: LGHNA, YSLEER. The CDR3 DNA is TGCGCCAGCAGCCAAGACCTCGAGGAGCAGTTCTTC. Protein: CASSQDLEEQFF.

In its sample, this clonotype was seen a few times. The CDR3: CASSGPGDGNQPQHF. CDR3 nucleotide sequence: TGTGCCAGCAGTGGGCCAGGGGATGGCAATCAGCCCCAGCATTTT. This chain connects TRBV2 to TRBJ1-5, with D perhaps matching TRBD1 (6 bases). Deletions cut 4 bases from V and 2 bases from J, with 12 bases between. The germline CDR1 and CDR2 sequences are SNHLY and FYNNEI. The CDR3 extends over 15 amino acids. Variable domain in full (rest from reference TRBV2 and TRBJ1-5): EPEVTQTPSHQVTQMGQEVILRCVPISNHLYFYWYRQILGQKVEFLVSFYNNEISEKSEIFDDQFSVERPDGSNFTLKIRSTKLEDSAMYFCASSGPGDGNQPQHFGDGTRLSIL.

The genes are TRBV4-1 and TRBJ1-2; D possibly corresponds to TRBD1 (6 bases). The ends were cut back, 3 bases at V and 8 bases at J, with 25 bases in the middle. Germline V CDR1 and CDR2: MGHRA, YSYEKL. The CDR3 runs 17 residues. Here the CDR3 reads CASSHTSVQGGSEGYTF. The CDR3 region has the DNA TGCGCCAGCAGCCACACAAGCGTACAGGGTGGTTCTGAGGGCTACACCTTC.

A few counts support this clonotype. This chain uses TRBV4-1 with TRBJ1-2; D possibly corresponds to TRBD1 (6 bases). The germline CDR1 and CDR2 sequences are MGHRA and YSYEKL. V lost 2 bases to trimming and J lost 3 bases, with 19 bases between them. There are 17 residues in the CDR3. This CDR3 is CASSQPGQRPMDYGYTF. The CDR3 DNA reads as TGCGCCAGCAGCCAACCCGGACAGCGACCCATGGACTATGGCTACACCTTC.

The rearrangement uses TRBV7-2 and TRBJ2-1; the match to TRBD2 covers 13 bases. The CDR3 extends over 16 amino acids. The J segment lost 5 bases and the V segment lost 4 bases, leaving 5 bases of the junction unmatched. CDR1 SGHTA and CDR2 FQGNSA come from the germline V gene. CDR3: CASSSPTSGRNNEQFF. In nucleotides, the CDR3 is TGTGCCAGCAGCTCCCCGACTAGCGGGAGGAACAATGAGCAGTTCTTC.

The V gene is TRBV5-1, the J gene TRBJ2-5; TRBD1 agrees at 8 bases. The J call may be in error: the DNA end matches TRBJ2-7 better. The germline CDR1 and CDR2 sequences are SGHRS and YFSETQ. The CDR3 has 12 amino acids. The CDR3 loop reads CASADRGNEQYF. CDR3 nucleotide sequence: TGCGCCAGCGCAGACAGGGGCAACGAGCAGTACTTC.

The genes are TRBV6-5 and TRBJ2-5, with D perhaps matching TRBD2 (5 bases). This CDR3 has 12 amino acids. Looked up from germline, CDR1 is MNHEY and CDR2 is SVGAGI. Trimming stripped 10 bases from V and 4 bases from J, with 13 bases between. CDR3 sequence reads: CATGLRGETQYF. CDR3 bases: TGTGCCACCGGACTGCGAGGAGAGACCCAGTACTTC.

This clonotype has a handful of counts. The V and J genes are TRBV12-3 or TRBV12-4 and TRBJ2-7; D is undetermined. The CDR3 extends over 12 amino acids. Trimming took 1 base from V and 7 from J, leaving 8 bases between them. The CDR3 DNA reads as TGTGCCAGCAGTTTAGGGACGGTTGAGCAGTACTTC. Translating it yields CASSLGTVEQYF.

The table lists this clonotype with a few counts. The J gene is TRBJ1-6, the V gene TRBV7-2; possible D gene TRBD1, 6 bases. CDR1 and CDR2 from the germline V gene are SGHTA and FQGNSA. This CDR3 region has 16 residues. V was shortened by 5 bases and J by 11 bases, with 22 bases between the two germline ends. The CDR3 protein is CASSQDPGVHLTPLHF. In DNA form, the CDR3 reads TGTGCCAGCAGCCAAGACCCAGGGGTCCATTTGACACCCCTCCACTTT.

This clonotype appeared a few times. This chain joins TRBV5-1 and TRBJ2-5; 11 bases agree with TRBD2. Germline CDR1 reads SGHRS; CDR2 reads YFSETQ. The CDR3 is 16 amino acids. The V segment lost 4 bases and the J segment 2 bases; nucleotides outside the gene matches: 7. The CDR3: CASSPMIAGGQETQYF. In DNA form, the CDR3 reads TGCGCCAGCAGCCCTATGATAGCGGGAGGGCAAGAGACCCAGTACTTC.

The rearrangement uses TRBV20-1 and TRBJ1-4, with D perhaps matching TRBD1 (6 bases). The CDR3 has 13 residues. V was pared by 6 bases and J by 7 bases, with 15 bases between. Germline loops: CDR1 DFQATT, CDR2 SNEGSKA (reference sequence). The CDR3: CSAPRGGGEKLFF. The CDR3 bases are TGCAGTGCCCCAAGGGGGGGAGGTGAAAAACTGTTTTTT.

This clonotype was counted only a few times. V usage is TRBV10-1 and J usage is TRBJ2-3; 7 bases agree with TRBD2. This CDR3 has 15 residues. V shed 5 bases and J 4 bases; nucleotides not matched to a gene: 9. CDR1 is WNHNN, CDR2 SYGVQD, per germline (reference sequence). The DNA of the CDR3 is TGCGCCAGCAGTCGGGACTACCGTCAGGCAGATACGCAGTATTTT. Its translation: CASSRDYRQADTQYF.

This clonotype has ten or more counts. The chain joins TRBV12-3 or TRBV12-4 to TRBJ2-4, with no clear D. The CDR3 totals 16 residues. With 7 bases removed from V and 0 bases from J, the gap between germline ends came to 16 bases. Here the CDR3 reads CASTRTANEAKNIQYF. CDR3 in DNA: TGTGCCAGCACAAGAACAGCAAACGAAGCCAAAAACATTCAGTACTTC.

The chain links TRBV2 to TRBJ1-5, with D tentatively TRBD1 (5 bases). Trimming took 6 bases from V and 4 from J, leaving 13 bases between them. The CDR3 length is 14 residues. Per germline, CDR1 SNHLY and CDR2 FYNNEI. The CDR3 here is CASSRVQGNQPQHF. As DNA, the CDR3 is TGTGCCAGCAGCCGCGTCCAGGGTAATCAGCCCCAGCATTTT.

A few counts support this clonotype. V gene TRBV4-2 combines with J gene TRBJ2-5; the D gene is possibly TRBD2 (6 bases). With 0 bases removed from V and 2 bases from J, the gap between germline ends came to 10 bases. Germline assignment: CDR1 LGHNA and CDR2 YNFKEQ. The CDR3 spans 15 residues. This chain's CDR3 is CASSQDGLAQETQYF. The CDR3 coding sequence is TGTGCCAGCAGCCAAGATGGGCTAGCGCAAGAGACCCAGTACTTC.

The chain joins TRBV29-1 to TRBJ2-1, with no clear D. The V gene's germline CDR1 is SQVTM and CDR2 ANQGSEA. Trimming stripped 1 base from V and 4 bases from J, with 8 bases between. The CDR3 length is 13 residues. As DNA, the CDR3 is TGCAGCGTTGAAGCTGAGGTTTACAATGAGCAGTTCTTC. This translates into CSVEAEVYNEQFF.

This clonotype was observed a few times. This CDR3 reads CAWSGWTSYEQYF. The DNA of the CDR3 is TGTGCCTGGAGTGGGTGGACTAGCTACGAGCAGTACTTC. This chain joins TRBV30 and TRBJ2-7; 7 bases are shared with TRBD2. The trim removed 1 base at V and 3 bases at J, leaving 3 bases unmatched. The CDR3 covers 13 residues. Germline values: CDR1 GTSNPN, CDR2 SVGIG (reference sequence).

J is TRBJ2-5 and V is TRBV7-2; D gene ambiguous. The V gene lost 5 bases and the J gene lost 1 base, with 8 bases spanning the gap. Per the germline V gene, CDR1 is SGHTA and CDR2 is FQGNSA. The CDR3 runs 13 residues. The DNA for the CDR3 is TGTGCCAGCAGCATCAGTCCCCAAGAGACCCAGTACTTC. Translating gives CASSISPQETQYF.

V usage is TRBV20-1 and J usage is TRBJ2-7; 8 bases line up with TRBD1. The CDR3 consists of 14 residues. CDR1 is DFQATT, CDR2 SNEGSKA, per germline (reference sequence). V shed 3 bases, J shed 6 bases, and the junction held 10 bases outside the gene matches. The CDR3 DNA reads TGCAGTGCTAGGTCAGGGGGCCTGCTCATCGAGCAGTACTTC. Translated, it gives CSARSGGLLIEQYF.

The chain has TRBV20-1 and TRBJ2-5; tentative D call: TRBD1 (5 bases). CDR1 and CDR2 (germline): DFQATT, SNEGSKA (reference sequence). The CDR3 sequence is 12 residues long. V lost 5 bases and J lost 2, with 9 bases in between. The CDR3 sequence: CSALQVQETQYF. The CDR3 bases are TGCAGTGCTCTACAGGTACAAGAGACCCAGTACTTC.